The entry that follows covers one TCR beta chain sequence. Primers used in a second PCR of about 7 to 11 cycles were a sample-barcoded 5' primer and a J-beta primer mix. Carrying 12 random nucleotides, a template-switch adaptor labeled each individual cDNA molecule. Each sample provided no less than 2.5 million CDR3-containing paired-end reads. A single record per CDR3 protein comes from TCRdb applying MiXCR to the 5' RACE reads. Of 450,000 to 700,000 distinct CDR3 sequences in the sample, 27% are singletons; the top ten hold under 20%. The sample belongs to a study of blood T cells in healthy people across ages. There were healthy Caucasian individuals from Russia, aged about 6 to 95, serving as donors. The CDR3 has 12 amino acids.

Material for sequencing was blood. This chain links TRBV21-1 with TRBJ1-4. TRBV21-1 is deemed a pseudogene. The TCR originated in a woman aged 70-85 years in good health. The CDR3 loop is CASTGRCGKLFF. The CDR3 DNA reads as TGTGCCAGCACAGGCCGCTGTGGAAAACTGTTTTTT.